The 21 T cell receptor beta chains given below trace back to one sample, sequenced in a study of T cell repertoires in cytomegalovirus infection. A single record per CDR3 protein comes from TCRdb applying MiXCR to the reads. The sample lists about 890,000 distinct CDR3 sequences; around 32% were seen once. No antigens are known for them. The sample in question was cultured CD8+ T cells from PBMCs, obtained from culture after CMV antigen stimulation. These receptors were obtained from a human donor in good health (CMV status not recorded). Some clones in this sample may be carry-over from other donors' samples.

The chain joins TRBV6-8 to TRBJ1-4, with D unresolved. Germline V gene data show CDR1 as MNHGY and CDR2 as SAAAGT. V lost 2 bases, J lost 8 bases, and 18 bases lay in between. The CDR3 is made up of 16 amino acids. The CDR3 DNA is TGTGCCAGCAGTTACCGAGGTGGTTCACCGGCGGAAAAACTGTTTTTT. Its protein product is CASSYRGGSPAEKLFF.

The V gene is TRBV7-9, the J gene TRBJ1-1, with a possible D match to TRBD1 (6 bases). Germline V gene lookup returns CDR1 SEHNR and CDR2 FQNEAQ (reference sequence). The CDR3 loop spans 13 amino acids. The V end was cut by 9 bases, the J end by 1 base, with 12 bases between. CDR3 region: CASRDTANTEAFF. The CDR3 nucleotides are TGTGCCAGTCGGGACACGGCGAACACTGAAGCTTTCTTT.

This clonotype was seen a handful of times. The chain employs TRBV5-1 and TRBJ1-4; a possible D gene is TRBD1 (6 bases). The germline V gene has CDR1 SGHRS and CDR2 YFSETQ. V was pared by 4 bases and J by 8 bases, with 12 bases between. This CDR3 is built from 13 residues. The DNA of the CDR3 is TGCGCCAGCAGCGGGCTTCAGGGGGAAAAACTGTTTTTT. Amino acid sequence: CASSGLQGEKLFF.

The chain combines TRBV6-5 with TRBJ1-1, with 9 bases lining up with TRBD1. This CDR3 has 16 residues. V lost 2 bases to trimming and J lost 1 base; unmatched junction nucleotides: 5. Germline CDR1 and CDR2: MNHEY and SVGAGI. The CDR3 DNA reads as TGTGCCAGCAGTTACGAAGGGACAGGGTCGAACACTGAAGCTTTCTTT. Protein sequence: CASSYEGTGSNTEAFF.

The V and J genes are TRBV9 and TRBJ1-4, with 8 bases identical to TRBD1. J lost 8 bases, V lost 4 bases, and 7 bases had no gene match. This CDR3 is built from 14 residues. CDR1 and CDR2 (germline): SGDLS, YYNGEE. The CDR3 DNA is TGTGCCAGCAGCACCCAGGGGGCGGGGGAAAAACTGTTTTTT. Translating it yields CASSTQGAGEKLFF.

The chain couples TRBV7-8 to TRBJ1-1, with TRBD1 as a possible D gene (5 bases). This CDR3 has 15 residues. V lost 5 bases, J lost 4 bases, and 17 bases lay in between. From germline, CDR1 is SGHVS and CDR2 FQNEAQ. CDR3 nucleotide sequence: TGTGCCAGCAGCCAATGGGAGGGGAGGGCCACTGAAGCTTTCTTT. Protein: CASSQWEGRATEAFF.

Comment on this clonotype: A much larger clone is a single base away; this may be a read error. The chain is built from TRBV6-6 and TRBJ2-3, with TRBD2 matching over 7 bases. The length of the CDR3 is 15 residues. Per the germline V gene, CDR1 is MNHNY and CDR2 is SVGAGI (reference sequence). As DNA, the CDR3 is TGTGCCATCAGTCCCCCAGCGGGGCCCACAGATACGCAGTATTTT. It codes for CAISPPAGPTDTQYF.

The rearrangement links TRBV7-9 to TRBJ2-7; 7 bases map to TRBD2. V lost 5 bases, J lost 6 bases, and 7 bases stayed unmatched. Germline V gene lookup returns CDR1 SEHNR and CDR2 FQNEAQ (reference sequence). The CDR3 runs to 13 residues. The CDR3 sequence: CASSTGGPTEQYV. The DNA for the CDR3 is TGTGCCAGCAGCACGGGGGGTCCCACCGAGCAGTACGTC.

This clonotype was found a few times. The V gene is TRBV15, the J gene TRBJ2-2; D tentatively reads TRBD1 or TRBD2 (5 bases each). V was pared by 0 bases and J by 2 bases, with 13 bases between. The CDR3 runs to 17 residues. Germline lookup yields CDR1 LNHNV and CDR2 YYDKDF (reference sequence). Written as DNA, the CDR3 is TGTGCCACCAGCAGAGATGGGCAGGGACGCAACACCGGGGAGCTGTTTTTT. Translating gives CATSRDGQGRNTGELFF.

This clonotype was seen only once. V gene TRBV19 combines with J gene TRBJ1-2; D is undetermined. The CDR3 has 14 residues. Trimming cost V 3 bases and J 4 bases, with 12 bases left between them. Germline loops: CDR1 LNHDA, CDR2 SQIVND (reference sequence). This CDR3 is CASSIIGEVYGYTF. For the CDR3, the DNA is TGTGCCAGTAGTATCATCGGGGAGGTCTATGGCTACACCTTC.

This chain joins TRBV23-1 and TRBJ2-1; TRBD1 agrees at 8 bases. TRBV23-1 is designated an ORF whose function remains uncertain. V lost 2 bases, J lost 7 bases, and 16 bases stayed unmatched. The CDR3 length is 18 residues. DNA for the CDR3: TGCGCCAGCAGTCAACCCATAAACCAGGGGGCGGGTAGGAATGAGCAGTTCTTC. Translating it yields CASSQPINQGAGRNEQFF.

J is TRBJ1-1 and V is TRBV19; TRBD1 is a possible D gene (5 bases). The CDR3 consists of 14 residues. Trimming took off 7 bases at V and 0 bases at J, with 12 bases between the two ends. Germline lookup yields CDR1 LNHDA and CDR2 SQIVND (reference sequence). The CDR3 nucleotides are TGTGCCAGTACCGATCTCAGGGTGAACACTGAAGCTTTCTTT. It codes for CASTDLRVNTEAFF.

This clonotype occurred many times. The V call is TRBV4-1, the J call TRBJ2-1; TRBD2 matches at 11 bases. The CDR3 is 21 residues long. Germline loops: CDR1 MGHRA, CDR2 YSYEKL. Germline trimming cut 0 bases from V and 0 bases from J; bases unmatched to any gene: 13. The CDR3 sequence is CASSQENLRLAGGSSYNEQFF. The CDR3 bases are TGCGCCAGCAGCCAAGAAAATCTGCGGCTAGCGGGGGGTTCCTCCTACAATGAGCAGTTCTTC.

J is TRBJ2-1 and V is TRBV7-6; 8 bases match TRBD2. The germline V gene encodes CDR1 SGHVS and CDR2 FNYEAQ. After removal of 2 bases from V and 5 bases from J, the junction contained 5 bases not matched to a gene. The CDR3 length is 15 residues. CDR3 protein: CASSLSRGGNNEQFF. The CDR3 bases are TGTGCCAGCAGCTTAAGTCGGGGGGGAAACAATGAGCAGTTCTTC.

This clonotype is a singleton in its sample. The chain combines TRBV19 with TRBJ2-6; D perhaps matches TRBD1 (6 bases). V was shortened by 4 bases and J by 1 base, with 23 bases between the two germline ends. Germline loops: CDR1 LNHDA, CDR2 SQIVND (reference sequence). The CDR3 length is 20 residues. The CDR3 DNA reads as TGTGCCAGTAGTACCATCGAGGACAGAAAATTAACTTCTGGGGCCAACGTCCTGACTTTC. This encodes CASSTIEDRKLTSGANVLTF.

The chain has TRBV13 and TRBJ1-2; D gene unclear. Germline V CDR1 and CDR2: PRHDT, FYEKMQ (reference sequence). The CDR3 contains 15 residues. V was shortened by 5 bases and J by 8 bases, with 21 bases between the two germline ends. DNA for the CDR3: TGTGCCAGCAGCCCCGACCAGACGGTGGTTTCAGGCTACACCTTC. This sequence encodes CASSPDQTVVSGYTF.

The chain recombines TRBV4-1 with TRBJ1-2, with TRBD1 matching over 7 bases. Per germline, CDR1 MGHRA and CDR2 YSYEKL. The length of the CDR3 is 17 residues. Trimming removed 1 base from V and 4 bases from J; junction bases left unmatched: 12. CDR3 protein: CASSQAEGQIWSYGYTF. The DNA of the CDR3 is TGCGCCAGCAGCCAAGCCGAGGGACAGATATGGAGCTATGGCTACACCTTC.

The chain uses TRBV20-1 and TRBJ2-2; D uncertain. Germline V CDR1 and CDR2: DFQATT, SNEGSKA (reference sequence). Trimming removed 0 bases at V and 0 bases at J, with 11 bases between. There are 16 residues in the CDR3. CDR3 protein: CSARDPHKANTGELFF. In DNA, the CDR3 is TGCAGTGCTAGAGATCCCCACAAAGCGAACACCGGGGAGCTGTTTTTT.

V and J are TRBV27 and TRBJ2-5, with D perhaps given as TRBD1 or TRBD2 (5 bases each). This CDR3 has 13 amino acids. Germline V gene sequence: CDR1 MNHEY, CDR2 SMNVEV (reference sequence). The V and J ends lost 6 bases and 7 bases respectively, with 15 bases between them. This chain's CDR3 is CASSPGTSGTQYF. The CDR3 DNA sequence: TGTGCCAGCAGCCCAGGGACCTCGGGGACCCAGTACTTC.

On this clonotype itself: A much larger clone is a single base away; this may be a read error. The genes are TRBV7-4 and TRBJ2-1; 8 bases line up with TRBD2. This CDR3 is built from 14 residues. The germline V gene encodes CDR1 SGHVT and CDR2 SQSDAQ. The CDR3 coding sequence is TGTGCCAACAGCTTAGCGGGGTCGGAGAATGAGCAGTTCTTC. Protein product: CANSLAGSENEQFF.

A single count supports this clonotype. The CDR3 sequence is CASRLIFGLGSTDTQYF. The DNA of the CDR3 is TGTGCCAGCAGACTAATCTTTGGACTGGGGAGCACAGATACGCAGTATTTT. This sequence joins TRBV6-1 and TRBJ2-3; TRBD2 is a possible D gene (5 bases). Germline V gene data show CDR1 as MNHNS and CDR2 as SASEGT. V was trimmed by 6 bases and J by 0 bases, leaving 19 bases between them. The length of the CDR3 is 17 residues.